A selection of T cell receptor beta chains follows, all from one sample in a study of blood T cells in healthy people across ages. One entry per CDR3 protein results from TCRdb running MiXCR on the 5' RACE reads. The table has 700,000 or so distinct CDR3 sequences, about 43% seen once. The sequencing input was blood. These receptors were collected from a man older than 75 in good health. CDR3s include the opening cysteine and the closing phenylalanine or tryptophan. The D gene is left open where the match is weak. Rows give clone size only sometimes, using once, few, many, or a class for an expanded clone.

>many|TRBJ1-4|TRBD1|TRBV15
CATNAGGDNEKLFF
TGTGCCACCAACGCAGGGGGCGATAATGAAAAACTGTTTTTT
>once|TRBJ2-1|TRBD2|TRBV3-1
CASSQDHAGVYNEQFF
TGTGCCAGCAGCCAAGATCACGCGGGGGTTTACAATGAGCAGTTCTTC
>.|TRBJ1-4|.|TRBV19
CASSTETLAGVGATNEKLFF
TGTGCCAGTAGTACCGAGACACTCGCAGGGGTAGGAGCAACTAATGAAAAACTGTTTTTT
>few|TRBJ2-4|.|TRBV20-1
CSARSGQGGVKNIQYF
TGCAGTGCTAGAAGTGGACAGGGAGGGGTCAAAAACATTCAGTACTTC
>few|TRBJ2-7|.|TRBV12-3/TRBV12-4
CASSFGLGVYEQYF
TGTGCCAGCAGTTTTGGACTTGGGGTCTACGAGCAGTACTTC
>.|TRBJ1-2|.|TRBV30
CAGRGALHGYTF
TGTGCCGGACGAGGGGCTTTACATGGCTACACCTTC
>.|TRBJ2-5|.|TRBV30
CAWSPGVETRYF
TGTGCCTGGAGCCCTGGGGTAGAGACCCGGTACTTC
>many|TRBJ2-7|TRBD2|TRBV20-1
CSARVPGLAGGEQYF
TGCAGTGCTAGGGTCCCGGGACTAGCGGGAGGCGAGCAGTACTTC
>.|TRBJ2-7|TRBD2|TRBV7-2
CASSLEASGSYEQYF
TGTGCCAGCAGCTTAGAGGCTAGCGGTTCCTACGAGCAGTACTTC
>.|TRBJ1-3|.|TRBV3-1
CASSQKGAGNTIYF
TGTGCCAGCAGTCAAAAGGGGGCTGGAAACACCATATATTTT
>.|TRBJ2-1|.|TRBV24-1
CATSDSKPAYEQFF
TGTGCCACCAGTGATTCCAAACCGGCATATGAGCAGTTCTTC
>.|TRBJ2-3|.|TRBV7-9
CASSPGGASVDTQYF
TGTGCCAGCAGCCCAGGAGGCGCCTCAGTAGATACGCAGTATTTT
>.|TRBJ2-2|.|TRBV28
CASSLTSYGGELFF
TGTGCCAGCAGTTTGACTAGTTATGGCGGGGAGCTGTTTTTT
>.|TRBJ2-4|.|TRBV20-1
CSATTRNPWGQYF
TGCAGTGCTACCACACGGAACCCATGGGGGCAGTACTTC
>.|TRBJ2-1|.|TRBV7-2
CASSTDRSSYEQFF
TGTGCCAGCAGCACTGACAGGAGCTCCTACGAGCAGTTCTTC
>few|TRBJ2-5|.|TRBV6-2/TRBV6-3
CASSYSGFLETQYF
TGTGCCAGCAGTTACTCGGGTTTTCTGGAGACCCAGTACTTC
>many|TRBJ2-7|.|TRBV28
CAVRGWDEQYF
TGTGCCGTACGGGGGTGGGACGAGCAGTACTTC
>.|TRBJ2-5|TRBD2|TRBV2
CASKLAGAYQETQYF
TGTGCCAGCAAATTAGCGGGGGCCTACCAAGAGACCCAGTACTTC
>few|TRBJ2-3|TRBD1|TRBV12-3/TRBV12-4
CASLRQGSTDTQYF
TGTGCCAGCCTCCGACAGGGAAGCACAGATACGCAGTATTTT
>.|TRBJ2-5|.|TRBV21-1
CASSKGGATLATQETQYF
TGTGCCAGCAGCAAAGGAGGGGCCACTTTGGCTACCCAAGAGACCCAGTACTTC
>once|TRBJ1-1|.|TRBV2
CASSELTSRITEAFF
TGTGCCAGCAGTGAACTTACTTCAAGGATTACTGAAGCTTTCTTT
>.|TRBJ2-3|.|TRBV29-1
CSVESPGGLTDTQYF
TGCAGCGTTGAGAGTCCCGGCGGACTCACAGATACGCAGTATTTT
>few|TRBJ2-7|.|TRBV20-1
CSARNPRSYEQYF
TGCAGTGCTAGAAATCCTCGCTCCTACGAGCAGTACTTC
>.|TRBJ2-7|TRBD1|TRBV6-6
CASSPTGVSYEQYF
TGTGCCAGCAGTCCTACAGGGGTGAGCTACGAGCAGTACTTC
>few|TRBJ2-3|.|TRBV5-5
CASSHRASTDTQYF
TGTGCCAGCAGCCACAGGGCTAGCACAGATACGCAGTATTTT
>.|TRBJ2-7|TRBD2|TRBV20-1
CSARDGGGRYEQYF
TGCAGTGCTAGAGATGGCGGGGGGAGATACGAGCAGTACTTC
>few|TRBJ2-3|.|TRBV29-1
CSCIRGPSTDTQYF
TGCAGCTGTATACGGGGGCCAAGCACAGATACGCAGTATTTT
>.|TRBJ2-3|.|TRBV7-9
CASSLKGRTTDTQYF
TGTGCCAGCAGCTTAAAAGGGAGAACGACGGATACGCAGTATTTT
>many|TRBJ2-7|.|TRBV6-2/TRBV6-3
CASSFFGVAREQYF
TGTGCCAGCAGTTTTTTCGGGGTGGCTCGCGAGCAGTACTTC
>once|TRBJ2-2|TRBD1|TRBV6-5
CASLGQGGPGELFF
TGTGCCAGCCTGGGACAGGGGGGTCCCGGGGAGCTGTTTTTT
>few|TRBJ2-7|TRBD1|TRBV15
CATSRAKGTGSYNEQYF
TGTGCCACCAGCAGAGCAAAAGGGACAGGCTCCTACAATGAGCAGTACTTC
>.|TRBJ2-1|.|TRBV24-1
CATSDFSDVETQFF
TGTGCCACCAGTGATTTCTCGGACGTGGAGACCCAGTTCTTC
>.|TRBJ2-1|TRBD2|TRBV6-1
CASSGLAGPSYNEQFF
TGTGCCAGTTCGGGACTAGCGGGACCTTCCTACAATGAGCAGTTCTTC